These 30 T cell receptor beta chains came from one sample sequenced in a study of T cell changes during pregnancy in multiple sclerosis. Profiled with immunoSEQ multiplex PCR; TCRdb holds only in-frame clones, not every one. This sample has around 75,000 clones, with around nine tenths found just once. Sequenced here: CD4+ T cells from peripheral blood mononuclear cells, sampled in the third trimester of pregnancy. All receptors derive from a female donor in good health, enrolled as a control in a pregnancy study.

As DNA, the CDR3 is TGTGCCAGCAGCGCCAATGGGGGGGCCAGGACCGGGGAGCTGTTTTTT. Its protein is CASSANGGARTGELFF. V gene TRBV9 combines with J gene TRBJ2-2; D may be TRBD2 (7 bases). The germline V gene has CDR1 SGDLS and CDR2 YYNGEE. V was pared by 3 bases and J by 5 bases, with 17 bases between. The CDR3 is made up of 16 amino acids.

In this sample, this clone turned up once. The chain uses TRBV4-1 and TRBJ1-2; D is possibly TRBD1 (5 bases). The germline gives CDR1 MGHRA, CDR2 YSYEKL. Trimming removed 1 base at V and 4 bases at J, with 10 bases between. The CDR3 is 14 amino acids. In nucleotides, the CDR3 is TGCGCCAGCAGCCAAGTCCAGGGCAGCTATGGCTACACCTTC. It is translated as CASSQVQGSYGYTF.

The chain employs TRBV7-3 and TRBJ2-1; 9 nucleotides match TRBD1. The CDR3 loop spans 16 amino acids. After removal of 2 bases from V and 6 bases from J, the junction contained 8 bases not matched to a gene. Germline CDR1 reads SGHTA; CDR2 reads FQGTGA. This chain's CDR3 is CASSLFPGQGSNEQFF. The CDR3 DNA reads as TGTGCCAGCAGCTTATTCCCGGGACAGGGAAGCAATGAGCAGTTCTTC.

This chain's CDR3 is CSAPDRSNYGYTF. The CDR3 nucleotides are TGCAGCGCCCCGGACAGAAGTAACTATGGCTACACCTTC. This sequence joins TRBV29-1 and TRBJ1-2; the D gene is possibly TRBD1 (6 bases). The CDR3 has 13 amino acids. V lost 7 bases, J lost 1 base, and 13 bases lay in between. Germline V gene sequence: CDR1 SQVTM, CDR2 ANQGSEA. The whole variable domain, remainder taken from reference TRBV29-1 and TRBJ1-2, is SAVISQKPSRDICQRGTSLTIQCQVDSQVTMMFWYRQQPGQSLTLIATANQGSEATYESGFVIDKFPISRPNLTFSTLTVSNMSPEDSSIYLCSAPDRSNYGYTFGSGTRLTVV.

This chain links TRBV6-5 with TRBJ2-1; the match to TRBD1 covers 11 bases. Per the germline V gene, CDR1 is MNHEY and CDR2 is SVGAGI. Trimming removed 0 bases from V and 8 bases from J; junction bases left unmatched: 3. The CDR3 runs 15 residues. The CDR3 coding sequence is TGTGCCAGCAGTTACTCTGGGACAGGGGGACATGAGCAGTTCTTC. Its translation: CASSYSGTGGHEQFF.

In DNA form, the CDR3 reads TGTGCCAGCACCGAAGGAGGGGAAACCTACGAGCAGTACTTC. Translating gives CASTEGGETYEQYF. The chain employs TRBV6-6 and TRBJ2-7; maybe TRBD2 (6 bases). V was pared by 7 bases and J by 2 bases, with 15 bases between. CDR3 length: 14 residues. Germline V gene data show CDR1 as MNHNY and CDR2 as SVGAGI (reference sequence).

DNA of the CDR3: TGTGCCAGCAGTCCGGGAAAGTCGCAGCCCCAGCATTTT. Its translation: CASSPGKSQPQHF. This chain uses TRBV6-5 with TRBJ1-5, with D uncertain. CDR3 length: 13 residues. Germline V gene lookup returns CDR1 MNHEY and CDR2 SVGAGI. Trimming left V 5 bases short and J 7 bases short, with 12 bases between.

The chain employs TRBV9 and TRBJ2-3; the match to TRBD2 covers 8 bases. V lost 0 bases, J lost 6 bases, and 3 bases stayed unmatched. The CDR3 has 14 amino acids. Per the germline V gene, CDR1 is SGDLS and CDR2 is YYNGEE. The CDR3 bases are TGTGCCAGCAGCGTAGCCGGGGGGGAGGATACGCAGTATTTT. It specifies CASSVAGGEDTQYF. The complete variable domain, with remaining parts taken from reference TRBV9 and TRBJ2-3, reads DSGVTQTPKHLITATGQRVTLRCSPRSGDLSVYWYQQSLDQGLQFLIQYYNGEERAKGNILERFSAQQFPDLHSELNLSSLELGDSALYFCASSVAGGEDTQYFGPGTRLTVL.

The rearrangement uses TRBV7-2 and TRBJ2-7; D not certain. Germline V gene sequence: CDR1 SGHTA, CDR2 FQGNSA. Trimming left V 5 bases short and J 3 bases short, with 17 bases between. The CDR3 runs 15 residues. CDR3 nucleotide sequence: TGTGCCAGCAGCCCACACCGGGTCCCTGGCTACGAGCAGTACTTC. Its protein is CASSPHRVPGYEQYF. Full variable domain (remainder filled in from reference TRBV7-2 and TRBJ2-7): GAGVSQSPSNKVTEKGKDVELRCDPISGHTALYWYRQSLGQGLEFLIYFQGNSAPDKSGLPSDRFSAERTGGSVSTLTIQRTQQEDSAVYLCASSPHRVPGYEQYFGPGTRLTVT.

The count of this clone is one. DNA for the CDR3: TGTGCCAGCAGCTTGACCAGGGCTCCTCATGGCTACACCTTC. It codes for CASSLTRAPHGYTF. The chain uses TRBV5-4 and TRBJ1-2; TRBD1 is a possible D gene (5 bases). Trimming stripped 1 base from V and 6 bases from J, with 13 bases between. The germline gives CDR1 SGHNT, CDR2 YYREEE (reference sequence). The CDR3 consists of 14 residues.

V usage is TRBV7-2 and J usage is TRBJ1-1, with TRBD1 as a possible D gene (5 bases). Trimming cost V 8 bases and J 4 bases, with 17 bases left between them. Per the germline V gene, CDR1 is SGHTA and CDR2 is FQGNSA. The CDR3 extends over 14 amino acids. The CDR3 DNA reads TGTGCCAGCGGGCCCACGGGGGAGTTCACTGAAGCTTTCTTT. Its protein product is CASGPTGEFTEAFF.

The rearrangement uses TRBV10-3 and TRBJ2-1; 12 nucleotides line up with TRBD2. Germline loops: CDR1 ENHRY, CDR2 SYGVKD. J gave up 0 bases and V 6 bases, and 12 bases lay outside the gene matches. The CDR3 contains 19 residues. The CDR3 sequence is CAIRGTGTSGSFSYNEQFF. CDR3 bases: TGTGCCATCAGGGGTACCGGGACTAGCGGGTCCTTCTCCTACAATGAGCAGTTCTTC.

The rearrangement links TRBV2 to TRBJ2-3; 10 nucleotides match TRBD2. The V segment lost 6 bases and the J segment 4 bases; nucleotides outside the gene matches: 7. Germline loops: CDR1 SNHLY, CDR2 FYNNEI. The CDR3 runs to 15 residues. Here the CDR3 DNA reads TGTGCCAGCAGAGAGACTAGCGGGTCGGCAGATACGCAGTATTTT. Its translation is CASRETSGSADTQYF.

This rearrangement joins TRBV7-2 to TRBJ1-3; the match to TRBD1 covers 9 bases. The V gene's germline CDR1 is SGHTA and CDR2 FQGNSA. V lost 6 bases to trimming and J lost 4 bases; unmatched junction nucleotides: 7. The CDR3 extends over 15 amino acids. The CDR3 nucleotides read TGTGCCAGCAGTCTAGCCGGGACAGGGGGAAACACCATATATTTT. Translating gives CASSLAGTGGNTIYF.

This clone was recorded once. The chain recombines TRBV2 with TRBJ1-6; no firm D call. Trimming pared 4 bases from V and 7 bases from J, leaving 11 bases between. CDR3 length equals 14 residues. Germline lookup yields CDR1 SNHLY and CDR2 FYNNEI. The CDR3, as DNA: TGTGCCAGCAGTGTGGGCAGGCCAAATTCACCCCTCCACTTT. It translates to CASSVGRPNSPLHF.

The V gene is TRBV5-4, the J gene TRBJ1-2, with 8 bases lining up with TRBD1. CDR3 size: 14 residues. J gave up 6 bases and V 7 bases, and 11 bases lay outside the gene matches. In germline, CDR1 is SGHNT, CDR2 YYREEE (reference sequence). CDR3 DNA sequence: TGTGCCAGCGGATTAGCCCAGGGGGCCGATGGCTACACCTTC. Protein product: CASGLAQGADGYTF.

In its sample, this clone was seen a few times. CDR3 amino acids: CASSEWDRFISPLHF. The CDR3 DNA reads as TGTGCCAGCAGTGAATGGGACAGATTCATTTCACCCCTCCACTTT. The chain links TRBV2 to TRBJ1-6; 7 bases are shared with TRBD1. Germline assignment: CDR1 SNHLY and CDR2 FYNNEI. CDR3 length equals 15 residues. The V gene end was trimmed by 2 bases and the J gene end by 9 bases; junction bases not matched to a gene: 7.

The rearrangement joins TRBV4-1 to TRBJ1-6; D may be TRBD1 (6 bases). Trimming shortened V by 0 bases and J by 7 bases, and 13 bases separated the two germline ends. This CDR3 spans 16 amino acids. Looked up from germline, CDR1 is MGHRA and CDR2 is YSYEKL. This CDR3 is CASSQDQQGPNSPLHF. DNA for the CDR3: TGCGCCAGCAGCCAAGATCAACAGGGACCGAATTCACCCCTCCACTTT.

V gene TRBV7-2 combines with J gene TRBJ1-2; D unclear. The CDR3 length is 13 residues. Trimming pared 5 bases from V and 10 bases from J, leaving 17 bases between. CDR1 is SGHTA, CDR2 FQGNSA, per germline. The CDR3 is CASSPAPEAPYTF. The DNA of the CDR3 is TGTGCCAGCAGCCCTGCCCCCGAGGCTCCCTACACCTTC.

The chain employs TRBV7-2 and TRBJ2-6, with no clear D. V dropped 5 bases and J dropped 4 bases, with 12 bases sitting between them. The CDR3 sequence is 15 residues long. Germline CDR1 reads SGHTA; CDR2 reads FQGNSA. The CDR3 DNA reads TGTGCCAGCAGCCCCGGTATTGCCGGGGCCAACGTCCTGACTTTC. Protein sequence: CASSPGIAGANVLTF.

The V gene is TRBV11-1, the J gene TRBJ2-3; 9 bases are a match to TRBD2. Germline V CDR1 and CDR2: SGHAT, FQDESV (reference sequence). The V segment lost 1 base and the J segment 3 bases; nucleotides outside the gene matches: 8. There are 17 residues in the CDR3. The CDR3: CASSLVAAGGLTDTQYF. The DNA of the CDR3 is TGTGCCAGCAGCTTAGTCGCGGCGGGGGGGCTAACAGATACGCAGTATTTT.

The CDR3 DNA follows: TGTGCCAGCAGCTTTAATCTCGGCGGCTCCTACGAGCAGTACTTC. Amino acids: CASSFNLGGSYEQYF. This chain connects TRBV11-2 to TRBJ2-7, with D uncertain. Trimming removed 3 bases from V and 0 bases from J, with 12 bases in between. CDR3 size: 15 residues. Germline-derived CDR1 and CDR2 are SGHAT and FQNNGV.

Of note for this clone: Relative to the germline gene, one junction end is altered; a read error may explain this. The rearrangement links TRBV7-2 to TRBJ1-2; D perhaps matches TRBD1 (5 bases). This CDR3 contains 14 residues. CDR1 and CDR2 from the germline V gene are SGHTA and FQGNSA. CDR3 protein: CASTLLDSLYGYTF. The CDR3 DNA reads TGTGCCAGCACCTTACTCGACAGCCTATATGGCTACACCTTC.

The chain has TRBV29-1 and TRBJ1-2; D gene unclear. CDR1 and CDR2 (germline): SQVTM, ANQGSEA. The CDR3 length is 11 residues. Trimming shortened V by 2 bases and J by 6 bases, and 7 bases separated the two germline ends. CDR3 nucleotide sequence: TGCAGCGTTGAATCCTTCGATGGCTACACCTTC. Amino acids: CSVESFDGYTF. Complete variable domain (other parts from reference TRBV29-1 and TRBJ1-2): SAVISQKPSRDICQRGTSLTIQCQVDSQVTMMFWYRQQPGQSLTLIATANQGSEATYESGFVIDKFPISRPNLTFSTLTVSNMSPEDSSIYLCSVESFDGYTFGSGTRLTVV.

Here the CDR3 DNA reads TGTGCCAGCAGCCCATATGAAAAACTGTTTTTT. It specifies CASSPYEKLFF. This sequence joins TRBV6-6 and TRBJ1-4, with unresolved D. Germline V gene sequence: CDR1 MNHNY, CDR2 SVGAGI (reference sequence). The V end lost 6 bases, the J end lost 6 bases, and 5 bases lay between the germline ends. This CDR3 is built from 11 residues.

The V call is TRBV2, the J call TRBJ2-4; 7 bases map to TRBD1. The CDR3 loop spans 11 amino acids. Germline values: CDR1 SNHLY, CDR2 FYNNEI. The trim removed 6 bases at V and 15 bases at J, leaving 8 bases unmatched. In DNA, the CDR3 is TGTGCCAGCAGCCCAGACAGGGCGAGGTACTTC. This gives the protein CASSPDRARYF. The full variable domain, completed using reference TRBV2 and TRBJ2-4, is EPEVTQTPSHQVTQMGQEVILRCVPISNHLYFYWYRQILGQKVEFLVSFYNNEISEKSEIFDDQFSVERPDGSNFTLKIRSTKLEDSAMYFCASSPDRARYFGAGTRLSVL.

The chain combines TRBV30 with TRBJ1-4; TRBD1 is a possible D gene (5 bases). Germline V CDR1 and CDR2: GTSNPN, SVGIG (reference sequence). The V end lost 1 base, the J end lost 4 bases, and 13 bases lay between the germline ends. The CDR3 extends over 15 amino acids. The chain's CDR3 is CAWSETRGLNEKLFF. CDR3 nucleotide sequence: TGTGCCTGGAGTGAGACGAGGGGACTTAATGAAAAACTGTTTTTT.

This chain connects TRBV5-6 to TRBJ1-3; D may be TRBD1 (6 bases). CDR3 length equals 16 residues. V gave up 3 bases and J gave up 0 bases, with 13 bases separating them. CDR1 is SGHDT, CDR2 YYEEEE, per germline. For the CDR3, the DNA is TGTGCCAGCAGCTGGGGGCACAGGGACTCTGGAAACACCATATATTTT. It specifies CASSWGHRDSGNTIYF.

This sequence joins TRBV2 and TRBJ2-1; 10 bases map to TRBD2. The germline V gene has CDR1 SNHLY and CDR2 FYNNEI. The CDR3 spans 16 residues. J gave up 2 bases and V 4 bases, and 5 bases lay outside the gene matches. The CDR3, as DNA: TGTGCCAGCAGTGTTCTCGGACTAGCGGCCTACAATGAGCAGTTCTTC. This translates into CASSVLGLAAYNEQFF. Looking up the rest from reference TRBV2 and TRBJ2-1 gives the full variable domain: EPEVTQTPSHQVTQMGQEVILRCVPISNHLYFYWYRQILGQKVEFLVSFYNNEISEKSEIFDDQFSVERPDGSNFTLKIRSTKLEDSAMYFCASSVLGLAAYNEQFFGPGTRLTVL.

The V gene is TRBV15, the J gene TRBJ2-3, with D possibly being TRBD1 (5 bases). Germline V gives CDR1 LNHNV, CDR2 YYDKDF (reference sequence). The CDR3 has 13 amino acids. Trimming removed 0 bases at V and 4 bases at J, with 5 bases between. CDR3 protein: CATSREGADTQYF. The CDR3, as DNA: TGTGCCACCAGCAGAGAAGGGGCAGATACGCAGTATTTT.